The sequence of this T cell receptor beta chain was determined in a study of T cells in Graves' hyperthyroidism and ophthalmopathy (dated by TCRdb to the late 2010s). Describing the broader study: Peripheral blood was sampled at the time of initial diagnosis, prior to any treatment. To identify TCR V-J signatures that set the groups apart, the researchers used a discovery cohort of roughly 100 patients, made up of roughly 45 with Graves' ophthalmopathy and about 60 with stable Graves' hyperthyroidism. An independent validation cohort of about 19 hyperthyroidism patients and approximately 16 patients who later progressed to ophthalmopathy tested prospective prediction of ophthalmopathy. For training and testing, the 100 or so patients in the discovery cohort were randomly divided in a 7:3 ratio. In addition, the study compared T-cell repertoires in thyroid tissue and in blood from roughly six Graves' hyperthyroidism patients. After sampling, hyperthyroidism patients received methimazole starting at 30 mg daily, and ophthalmopathy patients received high-dose intravenous methylprednisolone. The paper reports TCR Vbeta CDR3 sequencing of over 130 peripheral blood samples: some 41 ophthalmopathy, roughly 80 hyperthyroidism and around 17 progressor patients. Study-wide conclusions, independent of this receptor: In validation, the model predicted progression to ophthalmopathy a median of around 6.5 months before onset, with approximately 71% sensitivity and nearly 75% specificity. No statistical method was used to set the sample size in advance, and investigators knew the group allocation. A model built on a 13 V-J signature distinguished ophthalmopathy from stable hyperthyroidism, reaching 87.88% sensitivity and under 84% specificity in cross-validation and 80%/75% in testing. Most expanded thyroid clonotypes (frequency above 0.001) were also found in blood, which suggests that blood repertoires may mirror thyroid immune responses.

Stable Graves' hyperthyroidism was defined as no progression to ophthalmopathy during 18 months of follow-up. The hyperthyroidism patients were between 18 and 65 years old and newly diagnosed, with a disease duration of less than 2 months. Any patient with an uncontrolled infection, another autoimmune disease, pregnancy or lactation was excluded. Diagnoses were based on clinical symptoms, serum thyroxine and TRAb, thyroid ultrasound and orbital computed tomography. Ficoll-Paque density gradient centrifugation was used to isolate PBMCs from 9.5 to 10 ml of fresh peripheral blood. Trizol reagent was used to extract total RNA, and RNA quality was then checked on an Agilent 2100 Bioanalyzer. Many counts were recorded for this clonotype. Its antigen is still unknown. No base quality values were provided; no much bigger clone lies one nucleotide off. The TCR beta CDR3 regions were amplified from the RNA transcripts. A first-round RT-PCR of the TCR CDR3 used the HTBI primer set with the Qiagen OneStep RT-PCR kit. Libraries were constructed in a second round of multiplex PCR, after which size selection and purification were carried out. The libraries were sequenced on an Illumina HiSeq2000 using paired-end 100 bp reads. In the original analysis: SOAPnuke was used to process the raw data, removing reads that contained adapters or uncalled bases, had a mean Phred below 15, or lacked an exact match to the constant primer or identifier. High-quality paired reads were merged using COPE v1.2.5, and each unique nucleotide sequence was defined as a clonotype. MiTCR v1.1 was used to align clonotypes to the IMGT TRBV, TRBD and TRBJ reference segments. The analysis was restricted to V-J combinations with a frequency above 0.0001, which together covered 99% to 99.2% of the repertoires. The TCS score was defined as the ratio of F50 (clonal expansion) to E x V (chaos), calculated using BLOSUM62-based TCRdist between CDR3 peptides within each V-J. Welch's t-statistics and random forest reduced around 510 V-J features to fewer than 15, which were used in a naive Bayes classifier (R e1071). In-frame beta chains were kept once TCRdb had trimmed the public reads at Q25 with fastp and called clones with MiXCR. Each CDR3 protein appears once, grouped with its most common genes and DNA. The V and J calls here are based on TCRdb, not the publication. The sample table lists under 450,000 distinct CDR3 sequences, roughly 14% of them with a count of one. The biggest ten clones account for 13% to 15% of the sample.

The CDR3 holds 13 amino acids from the cysteine to the phenylalanine. Of the read, only the CDR3 DNA is kept; its 39 bases are in frame from base 1. V gives up 5 bases and J gives up 1 base, and the segment between their germline ends measures 8 bases. Per the germline V gene, MNHNS is the CDR1 and SASEGT is the CDR2. Sequencing was done on a sample of blood. This TCR was sampled from a young woman with Graves' hyperthyroidism. The rearranged chain carries TRBV6-1 and TRBJ1-1; no confident D gene assignment can be made. The CDR3 corresponds to CASSPVANTEAFF. The base sequence is TGTGCCAGCAGTCCCGTGGCGAACACTGAAGCTTTCTTT.